This record looks at one TCR beta chain sequence and its context. Its matching antigen is unknown. The data stem from a study of beta chain features in type 1 diabetes. The overall study: Healthy donors, compared against patients, showed similar age, gender and cell yields. Study observations and caveats: There was a moderate but significant shortening of TCRB CDR3s in all four CD4+ subsets of Type 1 diabetes patients. Insertions at VDJ junctions were less frequent in type 1 diabetes patients. These patients also deleted more nucleotides at the same junctions.

V was pared by 4 bases and J by 4 bases, with 6 bases of the junction left unmatched. Germline lookup yields CDR1 SGHNT and CDR2 YYREEE (reference sequence). The CDR3 is 14 amino acids. Reverse transcription of all isolated RNA meant that expressed TCRB transcripts were sequenced. This table comes from immunoSEQ multiplex PCR, and its TCRdb copy is limited to in-frame clones, with some not included. The sample contains 500,000 to 800,000 clones, 12% of which appear only once. The receptor was derived from a young man with type 1 diabetes. The V call is TRBV5-4, the J call TRBJ1-2; 8 bases are shared with TRBD1. Material for sequencing was naive CD4+ T cells from blood. As DNA, the CDR3 is TGTGCCAGCAGCGGCGGACAGGGCTTCTATGGCTACACCTTC. This encodes CASSGGQGFYGYTF.